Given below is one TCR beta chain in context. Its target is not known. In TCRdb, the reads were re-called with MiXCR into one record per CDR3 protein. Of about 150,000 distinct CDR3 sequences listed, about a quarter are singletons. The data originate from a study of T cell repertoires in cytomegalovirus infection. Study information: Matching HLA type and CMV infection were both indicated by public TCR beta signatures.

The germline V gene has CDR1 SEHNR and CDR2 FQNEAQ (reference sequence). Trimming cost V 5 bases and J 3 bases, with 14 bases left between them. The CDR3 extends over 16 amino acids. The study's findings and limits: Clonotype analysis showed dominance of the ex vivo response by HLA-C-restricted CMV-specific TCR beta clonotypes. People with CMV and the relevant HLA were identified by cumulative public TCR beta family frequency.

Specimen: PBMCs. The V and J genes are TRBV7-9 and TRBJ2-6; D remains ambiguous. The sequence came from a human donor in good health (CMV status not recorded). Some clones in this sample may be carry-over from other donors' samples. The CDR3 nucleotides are TGTGCCAGCAGCCCCGGACCCCCTGGTGGGGCCAACGTCCTGACTTTC. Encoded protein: CASSPGPPGGANVLTF. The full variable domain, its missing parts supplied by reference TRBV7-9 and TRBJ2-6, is DTGVSQNPRHKITKRGQNVTFRCDPISEHNRLYWYRQTLGQGPEFLTYFQNEAQLEKSRLLSDRFSAERPKGSFSTLEIQRTEQGDSAMYLCASSPGPPGGANVLTFGAGSRLTVL.